This T cell receptor beta chain is from a study of early T cells in non-severe SARS-CoV-2 infection. Study as a whole: The input, bulk RNA from unsorted whole blood, was sequenced, and chains were unpaired.

There are a few counts of this clonotype. Antigen unknown. In the library, individual cDNA molecules carried attached unique molecular identifiers. TCRdb processed the 5' RACE reads anew with MiXCR; each CDR3 protein has one entry. The sample consists of approximately 46,000 distinct CDR3 sequences, 5.5% to 6.5% of them appearing once. Study conclusions and caveats: CD4 and private specificities were missed by VDJdb matching, which favored anti-spike CD8 responses.

V lost 2 bases and J 9 bases, leaving 14 bases between the germline ends. CDR3 length: 13 residues. Germline CDR1 and CDR2: GTSNPN and SVGIG (reference sequence). Sequencing was performed on whole blood. This chain uses TRBV30 with TRBJ2-1; tentatively, D is TRBD1 (5 bases). The sequence derives from an adult who was a healthcare worker with PCR-confirmed SARS-CoV-2 infection or an uninfected control (not recorded which). Here the CDR3 DNA reads TGTGCCTGGAGTCTGGTCAGGGATGGTGAGCAGTTCTTC. Protein sequence: CAWSLVRDGEQFF.